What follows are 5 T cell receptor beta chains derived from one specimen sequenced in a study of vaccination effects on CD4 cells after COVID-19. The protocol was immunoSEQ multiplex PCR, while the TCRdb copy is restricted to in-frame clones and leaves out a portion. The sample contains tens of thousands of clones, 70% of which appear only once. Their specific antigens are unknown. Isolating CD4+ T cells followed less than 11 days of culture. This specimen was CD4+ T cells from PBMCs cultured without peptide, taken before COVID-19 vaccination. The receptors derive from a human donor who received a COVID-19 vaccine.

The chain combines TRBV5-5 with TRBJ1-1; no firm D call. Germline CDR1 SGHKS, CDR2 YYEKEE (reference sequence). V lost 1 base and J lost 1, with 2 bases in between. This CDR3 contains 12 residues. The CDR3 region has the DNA TGTGCCAGCAGCTTGTGGAACACTGAAGCTTTCTTT. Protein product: CASSLWNTEAFF.

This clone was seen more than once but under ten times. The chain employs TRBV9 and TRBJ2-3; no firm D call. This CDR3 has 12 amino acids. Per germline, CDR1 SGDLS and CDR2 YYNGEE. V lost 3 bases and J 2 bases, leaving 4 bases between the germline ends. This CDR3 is CASSDSTDTQYF. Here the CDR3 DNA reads TGTGCCAGCAGCGACTCCACAGATACGCAGTATTTT.

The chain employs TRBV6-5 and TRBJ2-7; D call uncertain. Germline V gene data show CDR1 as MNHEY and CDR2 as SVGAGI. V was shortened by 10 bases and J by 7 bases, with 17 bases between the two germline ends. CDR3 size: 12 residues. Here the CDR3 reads CAIRSVIREQYF. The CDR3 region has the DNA TGTGCCATCCGGTCGGTGATACGGGAGCAGTACTTC.

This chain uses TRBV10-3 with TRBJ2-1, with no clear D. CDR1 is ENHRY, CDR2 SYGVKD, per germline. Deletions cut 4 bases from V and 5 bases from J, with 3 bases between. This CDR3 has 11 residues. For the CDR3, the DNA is TGTGCCATCAGTGTACACAATGAGCAGTTCTTC. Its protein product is CAISVHNEQFF.

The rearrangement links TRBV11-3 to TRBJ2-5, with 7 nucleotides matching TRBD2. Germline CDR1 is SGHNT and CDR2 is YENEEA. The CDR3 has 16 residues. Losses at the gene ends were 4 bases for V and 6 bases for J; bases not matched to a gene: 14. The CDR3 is CASSSGGSEVTKTQYF. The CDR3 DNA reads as TGTGCCAGCAGCTCCGGGGGGAGCGAAGTCACGAAGACCCAGTACTTC.